The 15 T cell receptor beta chains given below trace back to one sample, sequenced in a study of graft-versus-host responses after intestinal transplantation. Clones were sequenced by immunoSEQ multiplex PCR, and TCRdb holds only the in-frame ones, with some missing. Of approximately 81,000 clones detected, roughly 91% appear once; the ten largest clones hold about 8%. Their specific antigens are unknown. The source was unstimulated CD8+ T cells sorted from spleen or lymph node cells, collected before transplant. Source of these receptors: a human donor who was the organ donor for an intestinal transplant.

This chain links TRBV28 with TRBJ1-6; a possible D gene is TRBD1 (5 bases). V gave up 5 bases and J gave up 0 bases, with 14 bases separating them. Germline V gene sequence: CDR1 MDHEN, CDR2 SYDVKM. This CDR3 is 17 amino acids long. The CDR3 is CASSLSTASSYNSPLHF. The CDR3 DNA sequence: TGTGCCAGCAGTCTATCGACAGCGAGCTCCTATAATTCACCCCTCCACTTT. The complete variable domain, with remaining parts taken from reference TRBV28 and TRBJ1-6, reads DVKVTQSSRYLVKRTGEKVFLECVQDMDHENMFWYRQDPGLGLRLIYFSYDVKMKEKGDIPEGYSVSREKKERFSLILESASTNQTSMYLCASSLSTASSYNSPLHFGNGTRLTVT.

The chain recombines TRBV19 with TRBJ2-3; 11 positions match TRBD2. The CDR3 sequence is 19 residues long. J lost 5 bases, V lost 2 bases, and 15 bases had no gene match. Germline assignment: CDR1 LNHDA and CDR2 SQIVND (reference sequence). The CDR3 region is CASSIQDLAGGPGKDTQYF. In nucleotides, the CDR3 is TGTGCCAGTAGTATACAGGACTTAGCGGGGGGGCCGGGTAAAGATACGCAGTATTTT.

The chain employs TRBV5-8 and TRBJ2-5; D gene ambiguous. The J call may be mistaken, given a closer DNA end match to TRBJ2-7. Looked up from germline, CDR1 is SGHTS and CDR2 is YDEGEE. There are 15 residues in the CDR3. The CDR3 DNA reads TGTGCCAGCAGCTTGGGGACCATGGGCACCTACGAGCAGTACTTC. Its translation: CASSLGTMGTYEQYF.

This clone was observed a single time. The chain links TRBV6-1 to TRBJ1-5, with D perhaps matching TRBD1 (5 bases). CDR1 is MNHNS, CDR2 SASEGT, per germline. V gave up 0 bases and J gave up 2 bases, with 8 bases separating them. The CDR3 spans 15 residues. The CDR3 loop reads CASSEAGGGNQPQHF. In nucleotides, the CDR3 is TGTGCCAGCAGTGAAGCCGGGGGGGGCAATCAGCCCCAGCATTTT.

The rearrangement joins TRBV7-9 to TRBJ1-2; possibly TRBD1 for D (5 bases). V shed 5 bases and J shed 3 bases, with 19 bases lying between them. The CDR3 runs to 16 residues. Per the germline V gene, CDR1 is SEHNR and CDR2 is FQNEAQ (reference sequence). The DNA for the CDR3 is TGTGCCAGCAGCCCCCGGGTGCAGGGTGGCTACTATGGCTACACCTTC. It translates to CASSPRVQGGYYGYTF.

By share, this clone counts as medium-sized (0.01 to 0.1%). This chain joins TRBV2 and TRBJ1-3; 9 bases are shared with TRBD1. Per germline, CDR1 SNHLY and CDR2 FYNNEI. The CDR3 is 17 residues long. V lost 7 bases to trimming and J lost 2 bases; unmatched junction nucleotides: 12. CDR3 in DNA: TGTGCCAGCAACCTTAGGCAACAGGGGGCAACTGGAAACACCATATATTTT. This codes for CASNLRQQGATGNTIYF.

The chain recombines TRBV4-2 with TRBJ1-1; D gene uncertain. CDR1 and CDR2 from the germline V gene are LGHNA and YNFKEQ. Trimming took 1 base from V and 5 from J, leaving 8 bases between them. The CDR3 loop spans 13 amino acids. DNA for the CDR3: TGTGCCAGCAGCCAAGTAGGAGGGACTGAAGCTTTCTTT. Protein sequence: CASSQVGGTEAFF.

The genes are TRBV7-6 and TRBJ2-1; 9 bases are shared with TRBD1. The V segment lost 2 bases and the J segment 3 bases; nucleotides outside the gene matches: 8. This CDR3 has 17 residues. Germline lookup yields CDR1 SGHVS and CDR2 FNYEAQ. CDR3 protein: CASSLRRRDRDYNEQFF. CDR3 bases: TGTGCCAGCAGCTTACGACGCCGGGACAGGGACTACAATGAGCAGTTCTTC.

V gene TRBV10-3 combines with J gene TRBJ1-1; the D gene is possibly TRBD1 (6 bases). V dropped 7 bases and J dropped 1 base, with 7 bases sitting between them. The CDR3 runs to 12 residues. Germline V gene data show CDR1 as ENHRY and CDR2 as SYGVKD. CDR3 in DNA: TGTGCCATCAAGGGGGAGAACACTGAAGCTTTCTTT. Amino acid sequence: CAIKGENTEAFF.

V usage is TRBV5-1 and J usage is TRBJ2-3; TRBD2 matches 12 bases. The CDR3 length is 17 residues. Germline trimming cut 1 base from V and 0 bases from J; bases unmatched to any gene: 3. Germline V gene sequence: CDR1 SGHRS, CDR2 YFSETQ. The CDR3 loop is CASSLLTSGGSTDTQYF. CDR3 coding DNA: TGCGCCAGCAGCTTGTTGACTAGCGGGGGCAGCACAGATACGCAGTATTTT.

The chain uses TRBV11-3 and TRBJ2-7, with D maybe TRBD1 (6 bases). This CDR3 is built from 13 residues. Per the germline V gene, CDR1 is SGHNT and CDR2 is YENEEA. V lost 6 bases and J 1 base, leaving 10 bases between the germline ends. In DNA form, the CDR3 reads TGTGCCAGCAGTTCCAGGGGATCCTACGAGCAGTACTTC. Its protein is CASSSRGSYEQYF.

This chain uses TRBV28 with TRBJ2-2; 8 nucleotides agree with TRBD1. V gave up 6 bases and J gave up 5 bases; unmatched junction bases: 5. The CDR3 loop spans 14 amino acids. Per germline, CDR1 MDHEN and CDR2 SYDVKM. CDR3 bases: TGTGCCAGCAGGCAGGGGGCTGGGACCGGGGAGCTGTTTTTT. Translating it yields CASRQGAGTGELFF.

This clone has a handful of counts. This rearrangement joins TRBV19 to TRBJ1-5; D not resolved. Trimming removed 4 bases at V and 7 bases at J, with 20 bases between. Looked up from germline, CDR1 is LNHDA and CDR2 is SQIVND (reference sequence). The CDR3 loop spans 16 amino acids. The CDR3 coding sequence is TGTGCCAGTAGTAGATTTGCGGGGAACGACGGGCAGCCCCAGCATTTT. This translates into CASSRFAGNDGQPQHF.

This clone came up once. The CDR3 reads CASSMGGGQPQHF. As DNA, the CDR3 is TGTGCCAGCAGTATGGGAGGGGGACAGCCCCAGCATTTT. The genes are TRBV25-1 and TRBJ1-5; maybe TRBD1 (6 bases). V lost 5 bases and J 7 bases, leaving 12 bases between the germline ends. The CDR3 loop spans 13 amino acids. Germline CDR1 is MGHDK and CDR2 is SYGVNS.

The chain combines TRBV5-6 with TRBJ2-5; the D call may be TRBD1 or TRBD2 (6 bases each). Germline assignment: CDR1 SGHDT and CDR2 YYEEEE. V was clipped by 1 base and J by 3 bases, with 13 bases between them. This CDR3 is 15 amino acids long. CDR3 sequence (DNA): TGTGCCAGCAGCTTGCTACGGGGGCCCGAAGAGACCCAGTACTTC. Translating gives CASSLLRGPEETQYF.